This paragraph reports one T cell receptor beta chain. The data stem from a study of blood T cell repertoires in COVID-19. About the study: The United States, Italy and Spain supplied acute and convalescent COVID-19 samples.

The CDR3 covers 14 residues. Trimming left V 5 bases short and J 1 base short, with 11 bases between. Germline assignment: CDR1 MNHEY and CDR2 SVGEGT. Methods used by the authors: Reference gene primer amplification gave estimated nucleated cell counts. Generated by immunoSEQ multiplex PCR, the TCRdb table keeps only in-frame clones and is missing some. That table is the source of V, J and clone size, and D and trimming were worked out from the DNA. The profile shows 20,000 to 30,000 clones, roughly 80% of them singletons. The sample consisted of peripheral blood. This TCR was recovered from a human donor in a cohort sampled during active COVID-19. The J gene is TRBJ1-1, the V gene TRBV6-2 or TRBV6-3; D unresolved. The CDR3 DNA reads as TGTGCCAGCAGTGGCAACCAGGCGAACACTGAAGCTTTCTTT. This encodes CASSGNQANTEAFF.